These 4 T cell receptor beta chains were all obtained from the same sample, sequenced in a study of CD8 T cells in ankylosing spondylitis. Study results and caveats: Ankylosing spondylitis blood seemed to carry a telltale TCR beta motif made of seven or eight highly homologous variants.

TCRdb used MiXCR to reprocess the 5' RACE reads, holding one entry per CDR3 protein. The top ten clones hold less than 20% of a sample with a few hundred thousand distinct CDR3 sequences, more than 20% of them seen once. For these TCRs, the target antigens are not known. Material for sequencing was blood, either unsorted or a sorted T cell fraction (not recorded which). Receptors were obtained from a male donor with ankylosing spondylitis.

This clonotype was recorded a few times. The chain recombines TRBV4-2 with TRBJ2-1; maybe TRBD2 (6 bases). V dropped 4 bases and J dropped 4 bases, with 17 bases sitting between them. Germline CDR1 and CDR2: LGHNA and YNFKEQ. The CDR3 consists of 16 residues. The CDR3 DNA reads as TGTGCCAGCAGCCTTACCTCTAGCGAGCCGTACAATGAGCAGTTCTTC. Its translation is CASSLTSSEPYNEQFF.

This clonotype was picked up many times. The genes are TRBV19 and TRBJ1-4; TRBD1 is a possible D gene (5 bases). The CDR3 sequence is 14 residues long. CDR1 is LNHDA, CDR2 SQIVND, per germline (reference sequence). V shed 6 bases and J shed 8 bases, with 16 bases lying between them. CDR3 loop: CASSMGPGGEKLFF. The DNA of the CDR3 is TGTGCCAGTAGCATGGGACCGGGAGGCGAAAAACTGTTTTTT.

This clonotype was detected only a few times. The junction departs from the called germline gene at one end, perhaps through a read error. V usage is TRBV7-7 and J usage is TRBJ2-5; no clear D. CDR3 size: 13 residues. The germline V gene encodes CDR1 SSHAT and CDR2 FNYEAQ (reference sequence). CDR3 nucleotides: TGTGCTAGCAGCTTAGTTGCTCGAGAGACCCAGTACTTC. This sequence encodes CASSLVARETQYF.

The chain carries TRBV20-1 and TRBJ2-3, with a tentative D call TRBD2 (6 bases). CDR3 length equals 15 residues. In germline, CDR1 is DFQATT, CDR2 SNEGSKA (reference sequence). The germline V and J ends were trimmed by 0 bases and 0 bases, with 10 bases remaining between them. The CDR3 DNA sequence: TGCAGTGCTAGAGACGGCGGGGCGAGCACAGATACGCAGTATTTT. This gives the protein CSARDGGASTDTQYF.